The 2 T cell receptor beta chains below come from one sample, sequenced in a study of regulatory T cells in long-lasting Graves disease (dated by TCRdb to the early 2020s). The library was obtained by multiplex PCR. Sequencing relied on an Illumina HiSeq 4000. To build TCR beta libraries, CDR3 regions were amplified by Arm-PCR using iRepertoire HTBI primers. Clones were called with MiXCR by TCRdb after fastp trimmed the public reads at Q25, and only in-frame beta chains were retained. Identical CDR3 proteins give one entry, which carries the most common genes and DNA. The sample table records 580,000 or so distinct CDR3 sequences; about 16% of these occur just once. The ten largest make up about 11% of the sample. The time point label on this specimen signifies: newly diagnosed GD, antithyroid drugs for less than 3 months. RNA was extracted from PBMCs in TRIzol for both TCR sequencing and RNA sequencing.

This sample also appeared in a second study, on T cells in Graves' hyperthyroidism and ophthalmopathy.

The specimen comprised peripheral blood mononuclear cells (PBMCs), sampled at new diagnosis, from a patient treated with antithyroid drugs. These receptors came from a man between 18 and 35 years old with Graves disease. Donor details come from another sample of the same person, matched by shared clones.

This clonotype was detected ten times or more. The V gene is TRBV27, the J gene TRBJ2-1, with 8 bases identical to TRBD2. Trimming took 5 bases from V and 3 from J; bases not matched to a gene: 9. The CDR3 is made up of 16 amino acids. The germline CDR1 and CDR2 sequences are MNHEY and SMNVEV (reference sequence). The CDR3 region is CASSPIGLAGYNEQFF. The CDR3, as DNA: TGTGCCAGCAGTCCCATCGGGCTAGCGGGCTACAATGAGCAGTTCTTC.

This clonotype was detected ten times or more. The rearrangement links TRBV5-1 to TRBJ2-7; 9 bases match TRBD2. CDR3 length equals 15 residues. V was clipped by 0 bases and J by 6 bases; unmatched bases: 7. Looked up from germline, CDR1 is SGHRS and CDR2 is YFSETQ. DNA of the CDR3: TGCGCCAGCAGCTTGGTGGCGGGAGGGGTTCCCGAGCAGTACTTC. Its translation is CASSLVAGGVPEQYF.